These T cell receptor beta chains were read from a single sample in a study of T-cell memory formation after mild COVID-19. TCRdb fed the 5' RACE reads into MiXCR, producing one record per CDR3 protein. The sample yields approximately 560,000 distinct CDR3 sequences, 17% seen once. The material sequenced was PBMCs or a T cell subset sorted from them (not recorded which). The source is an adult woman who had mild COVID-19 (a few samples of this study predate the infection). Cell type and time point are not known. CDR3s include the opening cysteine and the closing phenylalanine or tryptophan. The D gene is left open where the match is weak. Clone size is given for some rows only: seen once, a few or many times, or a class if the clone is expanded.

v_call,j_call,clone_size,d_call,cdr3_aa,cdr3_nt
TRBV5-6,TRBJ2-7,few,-,CASSSGTIGEQYF,TGTGCCAGCAGCTCCGGGACGATCGGCGAGCAGTACTTC
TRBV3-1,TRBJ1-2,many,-,CASSQGGNYGYTF,TGTGCCAGCAGTCAAGGGGGGAACTATGGCTACACCTTC
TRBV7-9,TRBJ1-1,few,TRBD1,CASSLVPGQENTEAFF,TGTGCCAGCAGCTTAGTACCTGGACAGGAGAACACTGAAGCTTTCTTT
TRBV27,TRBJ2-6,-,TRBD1,CASSPGTGYSGANVLTF,TGTGCCAGCAGCCCTGGGACAGGGTACTCTGGGGCCAACGTCCTGACTTTC
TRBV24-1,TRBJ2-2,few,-,CATSDLGDGELFF,TGTGCCACCAGTGATTTGGGGGACGGGGAGCTGTTTTTT
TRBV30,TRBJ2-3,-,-,CAWRGNSDTQYF,TGTGCCTGGAGGGGGAACTCAGATACGCAGTATTTT
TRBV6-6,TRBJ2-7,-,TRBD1,CASSYQPTGGYEQYF,TGTGCCAGCAGTTACCAACCTACAGGGGGCTACGAGCAGTACTTC
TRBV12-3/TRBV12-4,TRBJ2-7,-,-,CASRLNRNQDEQYF,TGTGCCAGCAGATTAAATAGAAATCAGGACGAGCAGTACTTC
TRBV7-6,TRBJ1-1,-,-,CASIRITVRGATEAFF,TGTGCCAGCATCCGTATCACGGTCCGTGGGGCCACTGAAGCTTTCTTT
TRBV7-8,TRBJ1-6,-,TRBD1,CASSLGQRSYNSPLHF,TGTGCCAGCAGCTTGGGACAGCGCTCCTATAATTCACCCCTCCACTTT
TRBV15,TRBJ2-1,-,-,CATSRGRGNAYNEQFF,TGTGCCACCAGCAGAGGTAGGGGGAACGCCTACAATGAGCAGTTCTTC
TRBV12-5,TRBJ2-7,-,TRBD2,CASGLGLAGDEQYF,TGTGCTAGTGGTTTGGGGCTAGCGGGAGACGAGCAGTACTTC
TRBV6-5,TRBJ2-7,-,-,CASSYTGYYEQYF,TGTGCCAGCAGTTACACCGGATACTACGAGCAGTACTTC
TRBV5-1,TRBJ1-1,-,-,CASSPRWESTEAFF,TGCGCCAGCAGCCCCCGGTGGGAGAGCACTGAAGCTTTCTTT
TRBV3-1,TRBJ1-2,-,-,CASSQEATANGYTF,TGTGCCAGCAGCCAAGAGGCAACAGCTAATGGCTACACCTTC
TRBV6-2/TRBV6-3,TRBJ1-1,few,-,CASSKGWKQPYTEAFF,TGTGCCAGCAGTAAGGGCTGGAAACAGCCCTACACTGAAGCTTTCTTT
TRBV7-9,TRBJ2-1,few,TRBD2,CASSSSGRALTEQFF,TGTGCCAGCAGCTCTAGCGGGAGGGCCCTGACAGAGCAGTTCTTC